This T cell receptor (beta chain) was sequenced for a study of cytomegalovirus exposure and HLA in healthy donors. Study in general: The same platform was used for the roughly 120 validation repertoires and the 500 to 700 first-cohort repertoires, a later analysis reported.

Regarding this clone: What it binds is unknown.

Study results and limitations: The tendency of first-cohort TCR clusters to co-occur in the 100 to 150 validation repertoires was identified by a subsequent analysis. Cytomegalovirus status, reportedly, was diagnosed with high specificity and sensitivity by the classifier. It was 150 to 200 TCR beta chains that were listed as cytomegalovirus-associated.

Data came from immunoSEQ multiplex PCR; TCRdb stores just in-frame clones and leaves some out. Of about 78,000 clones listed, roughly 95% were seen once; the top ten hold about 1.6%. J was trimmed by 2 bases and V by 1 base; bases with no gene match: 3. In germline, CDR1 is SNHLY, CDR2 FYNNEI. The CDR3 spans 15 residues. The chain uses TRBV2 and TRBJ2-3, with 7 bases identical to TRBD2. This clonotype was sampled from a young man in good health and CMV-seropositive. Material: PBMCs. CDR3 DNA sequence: TGTGCCAGCAGTGAAGAGGGGACTAACACAGATACGCAGTATTTT. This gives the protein CASSEEGTNTDTQYF.